The rows below give T cell receptor beta chains drawn from one sample of a study of blood T cell repertoires in COVID-19. TCRdb's copy holds only in-frame clones and misses some; the assay was immunoSEQ multiplex PCR. The sample records under 400,000 clones, over 75% being singletons. The specimen was peripheral blood. These receptors were taken from a woman in her 30s with COVID-19, enrolled during active disease. The CDR3 runs from the conserved cysteine through the conserved F or W. Each record gives: J gene, V gene, clone size, D gene, CDR3 DNA, CDR3 protein. A D gene is named only where the DNA matches it firmly. For some rows the clone size is stated as once, few or many, or as a class when expanded; others skip it.

>TRBJ2-3|TRBV27|.|TRBD2
TGTGCCAGCAGTACGCCGGGACTAGCGTCAGATACGCAGTATTTT
CASSTPGLASDTQYF
>TRBJ2-3|TRBV9|.|TRBD2
TGTGCCAGCAGCGTAGCTTGGGGGACTAGCGGGAGTAGGACAGATACGCAGTATTTT
CASSVAWGTSGSRTDTQYF
>TRBJ2-6|TRBV29-1|.|TRBD2
TGCAGCGTTGAAGATTTTCGGATAGCGGGAGGCTACTCTGGGGCCAACGTCCTGACTTTC
CSVEDFRIAGGYSGANVLTF
>TRBJ2-7|TRBV9|.|.
TGTGCCAGCAGCGTAGGGGAGCGCCCCTACGAGCAGTACTTC
CASSVGERPYEQYF
>TRBJ2-5|TRBV29-1|.|TRBD2
TGCAGCGTTGGACTAGCGGGTTCCGCGGGAGAGACCCAGTACTTC
CSVGLAGSAGETQYF
>TRBJ2-1|TRBV15|many|TRBD2
TGTGCCACCAGCAAGGGACTAGCGTTCGATGAGCAGTTCTTC
CATSKGLAFDEQFF
>TRBJ1-1|TRBV15|.|.
TGTGCCACCAGCAGAACAGGGTACACTGAAGCTTTCTTT
CATSRTGYTEAFF
>TRBJ1-6|TRBV27|once|.
TGTGCCAGCAGTCGGACAGATTTAGCTTCCTATAATTCACCCCTCCACTTT
CASSRTDLASYNSPLHF
>TRBJ1-5|TRBV2|few|.
TGTGCCAGCAGTACAGGGATTGGCAATCAGCCCCAGCATTTT
CASSTGIGNQPQHF
>TRBJ2-1|TRBV7-2|.|TRBD2
TGTGCCAGCAGCTTAGGCCTAGCGGGGGGCAATGAGCAGTTCTTC
CASSLGLAGGNEQFF
>TRBJ2-3|TRBV2|.|.
TGTGCCAGCAGTGAAGGCGGTCCCACAGATACGCAGTATTTT
CASSEGGPTDTQYF
>TRBJ2-3|TRBV9|.|TRBD2
TGTGCCAGCAGCCCGCCCGGGACTATATTCTTGGATACGCAGTATTTT
CASSPPGTIFLDTQYF
>TRBJ1-6|TRBV7-3|.|TRBD1
TGTGCCAGCAGCTCCATGGACAGGGGGCGGAATTCACCCCTCCACTTT
CASSSMDRGRNSPLHF
>TRBJ2-7|TRBV6-2/TRBV6-3|.|TRBD2
TGTGCCAGCAGTTACTCGTTTTTGAGTTGGACTAGCGGGAGGGCTTACGAGCAGTACTTC
CASSYSFLSWTSGRAYEQYF
>TRBJ1-2|TRBV7-2|.|.
TGTGCCAGCAGCTTAATCAGGATCTCGAATGGCTACACCTTC
CASSLIRISNGYTF
>TRBJ1-5|TRBV5-5|few|TRBD1
TGTGCCAGCAGCTTGGAGTTCAGGGGGAATCAGCCCCAGCATTTT
CASSLEFRGNQPQHF
>TRBJ2-7|TRBV20-1|.|.
TGCAGTGCTACCTTATACGAGCAGTACTTC
CSATLYEQYF
>TRBJ2-2|TRBV9|few|.
TGTGCCAGCAGCGCCCCGGGACAAGCCTTCGGGGAGCTGTTTTTT
CASSAPGQAFGELFF
>TRBJ2-7|TRBV6-2/TRBV6-3|once|TRBD2
TGTGCCAGCAGTATAGCGGGACGGTACGAGCAGTACTTC
CASSIAGRYEQYF
>TRBJ1-4|TRBV3-1/TRBV3-2|.|TRBD1
TGTGCCAGCAGCCAAGGGACAGGGGCTACTGAAAAACTGTTTTTT
CASSQGTGATEKLFF
>TRBJ1-6|TRBV6-5|few|TRBD1
TGTGCCAGCAGTTACGGGACAGGGAATTCACCCCTCCACTTT
CASSYGTGNSPLHF
>TRBJ1-1|TRBV27|.|.
TGTGCCAGCAGGACAGGGAACACTGAAGCTTTCTTT
CASRTGNTEAFF
>TRBJ1-4|TRBV5-6|.|.
TGTGCCAGCAGAAACCAACTCAATGAAAAACTGTTTTTT
CASRNQLNEKLFF
>TRBJ2-7|TRBV2|.|.
TGTGCCAGCATCCAAGGAGGGGCAGGCCGGGCTAGCTCCTACGAGCAGTACTTC
CASIQGGAGRASSYEQYF
>TRBJ2-1|TRBV18|.|TRBD1
TGTGCCAGCTCACGGGACGGACAGGGGAACGACAATGAGCAGTTCTTC
CASSRDGQGNDNEQFF
>TRBJ2-7|TRBV18|.|TRBD2
TGTGCCAGCTCACCAGGTAGCGGGAGAGGCGAGCAGTACTTC
CASSPGSGRGEQYF
>TRBJ2-1|TRBV11-2|.|.
TGTGCCAGCAGCTTAAGGGAACCTAGAGCGGTTTCACCTGAGCAGTTCTTC
CASSLREPRAVSPEQFF
>TRBJ1-5|TRBV2|.|.
TGTGCCAGCAGTTACGGGATGCAGCCCCAGCATTTT
CASSYGMQPQHF
>TRBJ2-1|TRBV5-5|.|.
TGTGCCAGCAGCCCCCGGCAGGGATCTTCCTACAATGAGCAGTTCTTC
CASSPRQGSSYNEQFF
>TRBJ2-4|TRBV5-6|.|.
TGTGCCAGCAGCTTCCCTCCCGGGAACATTCAGTACTTC
CASSFPPGNIQYF
>TRBJ2-7|TRBV28|few|.
TGTGCCAGCAGTACGAACCGCCGGGACTTTAAGCCCTACGAGCAGTACTTC
CASSTNRRDFKPYEQYF
>TRBJ2-7|TRBV29-1|.|.
TGCAGCGTTGTCCGCGACACTTCCTACGAGCAGTACTTC
CSVVRDTSYEQYF
>TRBJ2-1|TRBV4-2|.|.
TGTGCCAGCAGCCAAGTGGAGAGGGAGCAGTTCTTC
CASSQVEREQFF
>TRBJ2-5|TRBV27|.|.
TGTGCCAGCAGTCTCATAAGGGGTTTTGGAGAGACCCAGTACTTC
CASSLIRGFGETQYF
>TRBJ2-7|TRBV5-1|.|TRBD1
TGCGCCAGCAGCGACGGGACAGGGGTCGTGGAGCAGTACTTC
CASSDGTGVVEQYF
>TRBJ1-5|TRBV3-1/TRBV3-2|.|.
TGTGCCAGCAGCCAAGGTTCCTATAGCAATCAGCCCCAGCATTTT
CASSQGSYSNQPQHF
>TRBJ2-1|TRBV4-1|.|TRBD2
TGCGCCAGCAGCCGTGGGACTAGCGGGAGGGCCGGCAATGAGCAGTTCTTC
CASSRGTSGRAGNEQFF
>TRBJ2-2|TRBV11-3|.|.
TGTGCCAGCAGCCCGACGGGGTCGAGCGGGGAGCTGTTTTTT
CASSPTGSSGELFF
>TRBJ1-1|TRBV5-1|.|TRBD1
TGCGCCAGCAGCTTGGAGGTGACAGGGGGCTCTGAAGCTTTCTTT
CASSLEVTGGSEAFF
>TRBJ2-6|TRBV10-3|.|.
TGTGCCATCAGTGAATGGGGCGGAGACTCTGGGGCCAACGTCCTGACTTTC
CAISEWGGDSGANVLTF
>TRBJ1-2|TRBV7-9|few|.
TGTGCCAGCAGAGGGGGACCAGGGGTATTATTCGGCTACACCTTC
CASRGGPGVLFGYTF
>TRBJ1-5|TRBV30|.|.
TGTGCCTGGAGTGTAAGACACAGCAATCAGCCCCAGCATTTT
CAWSVRHSNQPQHF
>TRBJ1-2|TRBV5-1|.|TRBD1
TGCGCCAGCAGCCGGGACAGGGGGAACTATGGCTACACCTTC
CASSRDRGNYGYTF
>TRBJ2-5|TRBV11-2|once|.
TGTGCCAGCAGCCCTAATCGGGAGACCCAGTACTTC
CASSPNRETQYF
>TRBJ2-5|TRBV11-1|.|.
TGTGCCAGCAGCTTAGAGGCGGGAAGTAGGGGGACCCAGTACTTC
CASSLEAGSRGTQYF
>TRBJ1-1|TRBV6-6|.|TRBD1
TGTGCCAGCAAATCCCCAGGGGGCATCACTGAAGCTTTCTTT
CASKSPGGITEAFF
>TRBJ2-5|TRBV6-5|.|.
TGTGCCAGCAGTGACTCTCAGGGGCCCCAAGAGACCCAGTACTTC
CASSDSQGPQETQYF
>TRBJ2-3|TRBV6-5|.|TRBD1
TGTGCCAGCAGTTACGGGGGACAGGTTATAGATACGCAGTATTTT
CASSYGGQVIDTQYF
>TRBJ2-7|TRBV28|.|.
TGTGCCAGCAGTTTTGGGCCTACCCCAACCTACGAGCAGTACTTC
CASSFGPTPTYEQYF
>TRBJ2-1|TRBV7-2|.|TRBD2
TGTGCCAGCAGCCCTAGCGGGGCTTCCTACAATGAGCAGTTCTTC
CASSPSGASYNEQFF
>TRBJ2-1|TRBV7-9|few|.
TGTGCCAGCAGCTTAGAGGGAGCCCACAATGAGCAGTTCTTC
CASSLEGAHNEQFF
>TRBJ2-7|TRBV5-4|.|TRBD1
TGTGCCAGCAGCTCTGGACAGGGGACAAGGGAGCAGTACTTC
CASSSGQGTREQYF